Included here is one T cell receptor (beta chain) sequence, with context. Germline lookup yields CDR1 SEHNR and CDR2 FQNEAQ (reference sequence). The CDR3 is made up of 11 amino acids. V shed 6 bases and J shed 3 bases, with 6 bases lying between them. This record belongs to a study of T cells in Graves' hyperthyroidism and ophthalmopathy. Using RNA transcripts as the source, TCR beta CDR3 regions were amplified. The TCR CDR3 first-round RT-PCR relied on the HTBI primer set. TCRdb processed the multiplex PCR reads anew with MiXCR; each CDR3 protein has one entry. Of around 250,000 distinct CDR3 sequences in the sample, 13% to 15% were seen once.

This chain uses TRBV7-9 with TRBJ2-7; D is uncertain. The clonotype was recovered from a woman between 40 and 50 years old with Graves' hyperthyroidism that later progressed to Graves' ophthalmopathy. Input material: blood. CDR3 region: CASSTVYEQYF. CDR3 coding DNA: TGTGCCAGCAGTACAGTCTACGAGCAGTACTTC.